The rows below give T cell receptor beta chains drawn from one sample of a study of sequential checkpoint blockade in melanoma. Here immunoSEQ multiplex PCR was the method, and the copy in TCRdb shows in-frame clones only, minus some. There are 13,000 to 15,000 clones in the sample; around 72% occur only once, and about a third lies in the top ten. The specimen was CD8+ T cells sorted from blood (inferred from file names), collected from a patient given nivolumab and ipilimumab in sequence. These receptors were collected from a human donor with melanoma. Both conserved end residues are part of each CDR3. The D gene is left open where the match is weak. Part of the rows lack a size; the others show once, few, many or a class for expanded clones.

>.|TRBJ1-3|12|TRBV29-1|.
CSVVISGNTIYF
TGCAGCGTTGTCATCTCTGGAAACACCATATATTTT
>.|TRBJ1-2|12|TRBV7-9|few
CASSSGTYGYTF
TGTGCCAGCAGCTCGGGGACTTATGGCTACACCTTC
>.|TRBJ1-2|14|TRBV6-5|.
CASSYGTANYGYTF
TGTGCCAGCAGTTACGGAACAGCTAACTATGGCTACACCTTC
>.|TRBJ2-3|17|TRBV5-4|.
CASSVDGLEGHTDTQYF
TGTGCCAGCAGCGTAGACGGTTTGGAGGGCCACACAGATACGCAGTATTTT
>.|TRBJ2-4|14|TRBV7-2|.
CASSFLIAKNIQYF
TGTGCCAGCAGCTTTCTAATAGCCAAAAACATTCAGTACTTC
>TRBD2|TRBJ2-7|14|TRBV7-2|.
CASSFGGSGYEQYF
TGTGCCAGCAGCTTTGGCGGGAGTGGGTACGAGCAGTACTTC
>.|TRBJ1-4|13|TRBV7-9|.
CASSLGGGEKLFF
TGTGCCAGCAGCTTAGGAGGAGGGGAAAAACTGTTTTTT
>.|TRBJ2-7|14|TRBV7-2|.
CASSLALSSYEQYF
TGTGCCAGCAGCTTAGCACTTTCCTCCTACGAGCAGTACTTC
>TRBD1|TRBJ2-7|15|TRBV4-1|.
CASSPAGTGGAEQYF
TGCGCCAGCAGCCCGGCCGGGACAGGGGGCGCGGAGCAGTACTTC
>TRBD2|TRBJ2-1|15|TRBV4-1|.
CASSHLAGGPNEQFF
TGCGCCAGCAGCCATCTAGCGGGAGGGCCGAATGAGCAGTTCTTC
>TRBD2|TRBJ2-1|15|TRBV11-2|.
CASSLEASGEGEQFF
TGTGCCAGCAGCCTAGAGGCTAGCGGGGAGGGTGAGCAGTTCTTC
>.|TRBJ2-7|11|TRBV11-2|.
CASSLGLEQYF
TGTGCCAGCAGCTTAGGTCTCGAGCAGTACTTC
>TRBD2|TRBJ2-7|13|TRBV30|.
CAYSGGAGYEQYF
TGTGCCTATAGCGGGGGGGCTGGGTACGAGCAGTACTTC
>.|TRBJ2-2|14|TRBV13|.
CASSPWGDTGELFF
TGTGCCAGCAGCCCATGGGGGGACACCGGGGAGCTGTTTTTT
>TRBD1|TRBJ2-1|14|TRBV7-9|.
CASSRGTGGDEQFF
TGTGCCAGCAGCCGGGGGACAGGGGGCGATGAGCAGTTCTTC
>.|TRBJ2-7|14|TRBV19|.
CASSTGYRVSEQYF
TGTGCCAGTAGTACGGGATACAGGGTCTCCGAGCAGTACTTC
>TRBD2|TRBJ2-3|15|TRBV29-1|.
CSVVERGGRADTQYF
TGCAGCGTTGTCGAGCGGGGGGGCCGCGCAGATACGCAGTATTTT
>TRBD1|TRBJ1-4|14|TRBV27|.
CASSWTGGEEKLFF
TGTGCCAGCAGTTGGACAGGGGGTGAAGAAAAACTGTTTTTT
>TRBD2|TRBJ2-1|15|TRBV15|.
CATSRPGLVLPEQFF
TGTGCCACCAGCAGACCGGGACTAGTACTACCTGAGCAGTTCTTC
>.|TRBJ1-2|13|TRBV6-5|.
CASLSPGSYGYTF
TGTGCCAGCTTAAGCCCGGGTTCCTATGGCTACACCTTC
>TRBD2|TRBJ2-3|16|TRBV19|.
CASSKLAVTSTDTQYF
TGTGCCAGTAGTAAACTAGCGGTGACTAGCACAGATACGCAGTATTTT
>TRBD1|TRBJ2-7|16|TRBV7-9|medium-sized
CASSHKVGQGAWEQYF
TGTGCCAGCAGTCATAAGGTTGGCCAGGGGGCATGGGAGCAGTACTTC
>TRBD1|TRBJ2-5|16|TRBV9|.
CASSVGTGSFSETQYF
TGTGCCAGCAGCGTAGGGACAGGGTCGTTTTCAGAGACCCAGTACTTC
>.|TRBJ2-1|15|TRBV13|.
CASRTTDLLYNEQFF
TGTGCCAGCAGGACGACAGACCTTTTATACAATGAGCAGTTCTTC
>.|TRBJ2-7|17|TRBV23-1|.
CASSQPKDRDNSYEQYF
TGCGCCAGCAGTCAACCTAAGGACCGGGACAACTCCTACGAGCAGTACTTC
>TRBD1|TRBJ2-4|14|TRBV4-1|.
CASSQGTGENIQYF
TGCGCCAGCAGCCAAGGGACAGGGGAAAACATTCAGTACTTC
>TRBD1|TRBJ1-4|15|TRBV9|.
CASSSRQGENEKLFF
TGTGCCAGCAGCTCGCGACAGGGGGAAAATGAAAAACTGTTTTTT
>TRBD2|TRBJ2-2|17|TRBV5-1|.
CASSLQAGGPNTGELFF
TGCGCCAGCAGCTTGCAAGCGGGAGGGCCCAACACCGGGGAGCTGTTTTTT
>TRBD2|TRBJ2-7|18|TRBV7-8|.
CASSLGLAGAKIDYEQYF
TGTGCCAGCAGCTTAGGCCTAGCGGGGGCCAAAATCGACTACGAGCAGTACTTC
>TRBD1|TRBJ1-5|16|TRBV7-8|.
CASSPQPGTGGATQHF
TGTGCCAGCAGCCCTCAACCCGGGACAGGGGGCGCGACCCAGCATTTT
>TRBD2|TRBJ2-5|14|TRBV19|once
CASKGGGRGETQYF
TGTGCCAGTAAGGGAGGCGGGAGGGGAGAGACCCAGTACTTC
>.|TRBJ1-2|13|TRBV27|.
CASSRNRAHGYTF
TGTGCCAGCAGTCGAAACAGGGCTCATGGCTACACCTTC
>TRBD2|TRBJ2-5|12|TRBV5-6|few
CASSWGGVTQYF
TGTGCCAGCAGCTGGGGGGGAGTGACCCAGTACTTC
>.|TRBJ2-2|13|TRBV30|few
CAWSRSSGGELFF
TGTGCCTGGAGTCGAAGTAGCGGCGGGGAGCTGTTTTTT
>TRBD2|TRBJ2-3|17|TRBV4-1|.
CASSQEGGLAGADTQYF
TGCGCCAGCAGCCAAGAAGGGGGACTAGCGGGCGCAGATACGCAGTATTTT
>.|TRBJ2-5|11|TRBV7-8|.
CASSWSETQYF
TGTGCCAGCAGTTGGAGCGAGACCCAGTACTTC
>TRBD2|TRBJ2-2|15|TRBV11-2|few
CASSLGLAVTGELFF
TGTGCCAGCAGCTTGGGACTAGCGGTGACCGGGGAGCTGTTTTTT
>TRBD1|TRBJ2-2|16|TRBV5-6|.
CASSLINRGLGGELFF
TGTGCCAGCAGCCTGATTAACAGGGGGCTCGGCGGGGAGCTGTTTTTT
>.|TRBJ2-5|13|TRBV13|.
CASSLSRGKTQYF
TGTGCCAGCAGCTTATCGCGGGGAAAGACCCAGTACTTC
>TRBD1|TRBJ1-1|14|TRBV30|once
CAWSATGGGTEAFF
TGTGCCTGGAGCGCAACAGGGGGAGGCACTGAAGCTTTCTTT
>TRBD1|TRBJ1-2|13|TRBV9|.
CASKGQGDYGYTF
TGTGCCAGCAAGGGGCAGGGGGACTATGGCTACACCTTC